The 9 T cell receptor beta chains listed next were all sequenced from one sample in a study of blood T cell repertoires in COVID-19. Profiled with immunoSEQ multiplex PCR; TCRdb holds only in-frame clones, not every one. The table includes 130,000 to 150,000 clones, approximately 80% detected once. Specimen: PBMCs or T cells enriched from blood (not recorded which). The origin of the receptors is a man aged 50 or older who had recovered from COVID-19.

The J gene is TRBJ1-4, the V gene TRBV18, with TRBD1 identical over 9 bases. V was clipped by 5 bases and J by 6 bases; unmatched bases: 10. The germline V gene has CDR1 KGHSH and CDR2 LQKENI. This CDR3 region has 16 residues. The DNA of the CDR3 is TGTGCCAGCTCATCACAATACAGGACAGGGGATGAAAAACTGTTTTTT. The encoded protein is CASSSQYRTGDEKLFF.

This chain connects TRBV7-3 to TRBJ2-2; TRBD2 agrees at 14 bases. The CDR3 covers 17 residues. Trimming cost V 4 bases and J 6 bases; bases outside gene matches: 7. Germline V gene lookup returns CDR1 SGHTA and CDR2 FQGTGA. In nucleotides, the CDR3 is TGTGCCAGCAGCTCCTCTATGGGACTAGCGGGGGCCGGGGAGCTGTTTTTT. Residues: CASSSSMGLAGAGELFF. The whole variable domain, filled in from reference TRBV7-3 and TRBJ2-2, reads GAGVSQTPSNKVTEKGKYVELRCDPISGHTALYWYRQSLGQGPEFLIYFQGTGAADDSGLPNDRFFAVRPEGSVSTLKIQRTERGDSAVYLCASSSSMGLAGAGELFFGEGSRLTVL.

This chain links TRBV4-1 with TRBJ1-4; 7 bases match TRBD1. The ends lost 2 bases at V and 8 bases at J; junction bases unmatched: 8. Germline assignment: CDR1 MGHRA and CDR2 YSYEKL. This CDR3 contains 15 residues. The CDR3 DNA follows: TGCGCCAGCAGCCAACTACAGGGGATTATCGAAAAACTGTTTTTT. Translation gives CASSQLQGIIEKLFF.

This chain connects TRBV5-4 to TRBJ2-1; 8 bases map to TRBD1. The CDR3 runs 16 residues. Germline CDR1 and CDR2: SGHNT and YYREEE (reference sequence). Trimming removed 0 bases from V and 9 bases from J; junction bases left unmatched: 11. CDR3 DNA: TGTGCCAGCAGCTTGGGGTACAGGGGGAAGGCGAGTGAGCAGTTCTTC. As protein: CASSLGYRGKASEQFF.

CDR3 in DNA: TGTGCCAGCAGTTTCCGACAATTCCTATACCACACTGAAGCTTTCTTT. Translated, it gives CASSFRQFLYHTEAFF. The chain joins TRBV6-5 to TRBJ1-1; D is unresolved. This CDR3 is built from 16 residues. V was clipped by 4 bases and J by 3 bases, with 18 bases between them. Looked up from germline, CDR1 is MNHEY and CDR2 is SVGAGI.

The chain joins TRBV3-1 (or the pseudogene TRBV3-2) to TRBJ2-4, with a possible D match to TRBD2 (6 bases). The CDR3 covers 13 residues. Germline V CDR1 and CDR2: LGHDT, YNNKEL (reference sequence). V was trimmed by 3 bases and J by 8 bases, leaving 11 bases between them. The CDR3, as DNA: TGTGCCAGCAGCCACGGTCAGCGGGACATTCAGTACTTC. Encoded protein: CASSHGQRDIQYF.

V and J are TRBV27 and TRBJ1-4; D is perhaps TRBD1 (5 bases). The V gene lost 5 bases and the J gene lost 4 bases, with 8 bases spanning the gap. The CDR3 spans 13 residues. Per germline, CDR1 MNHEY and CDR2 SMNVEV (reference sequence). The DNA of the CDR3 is TGTGCCAGCAGTAGACAGAATAATGAAAAACTGTTTTTT. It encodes CASSRQNNEKLFF.

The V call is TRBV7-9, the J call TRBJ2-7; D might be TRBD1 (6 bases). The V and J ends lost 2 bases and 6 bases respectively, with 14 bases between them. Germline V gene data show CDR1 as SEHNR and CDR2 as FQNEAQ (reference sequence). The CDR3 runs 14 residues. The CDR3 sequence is CASSLLGRGAEQYF. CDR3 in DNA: TGTGCCAGCAGCTTACTGGGCAGGGGTGCCGAGCAGTACTTC.

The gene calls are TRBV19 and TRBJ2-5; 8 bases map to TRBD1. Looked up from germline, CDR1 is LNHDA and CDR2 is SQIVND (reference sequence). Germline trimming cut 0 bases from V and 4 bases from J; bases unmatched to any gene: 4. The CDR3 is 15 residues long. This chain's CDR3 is CASSIDRTGGETQYF. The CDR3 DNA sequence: TGTGCCAGTAGTATAGATCGTACAGGGGGAGAGACCCAGTACTTC.